This is a list of T cell receptor beta chains from one sample in a study of molecular identifiers for immune sequencing clone quantification. TCRdb reanalysed the PCR reads using MiXCR and keeps one entry per CDR3 protein. Of approximately 500,000 distinct CDR3 sequences in the sample, 20% to 25% were seen once. The material sequenced was naive CD8+ T cells from blood, with Jurkat cell RNA spiked in. The receptors were gathered from a human donor in good health. Some libraries in this study had Jurkat cell RNA spiked in. Both conserved end residues are part of each CDR3. The order of the fields is D gene, clone size, V gene, J gene, CDR3 protein, CDR3 DNA. D genes are given only for firm matches. Clone size, where shown, is once, few, many, or a class for clones that have expanded.

TRBD2	.	TRBV4-1	TRBJ2-7	CASSRTSGAYEQYF	TGCGCCAGCAGCCGAACTAGCGGGGCCTACGAGCAGTACTTC
.	.	TRBV5-3	TRBJ2-7	CASSLMTAIYYEQYF	TGTGCCAGCAGCTTGATGACAGCAATATACTACGAGCAGTACTTC
.	.	TRBV7-9	TRBJ1-1	CASSDGGRAEAFF	TGTGCCAGCAGCGACGGGGGGCGGGCTGAAGCTTTCTTT
TRBD1	many	TRBV7-9	TRBJ2-5	CASSPSAGGETQYF	TGTGCCAGCAGCCCATCCGCAGGGGGAGAGACCCAGTACTTC
.	many	TRBV2	TRBJ2-1	CASSEISSVDEQFF	TGTGCCAGCAGTGAAATTAGCTCGGTCGATGAGCAGTTCTTC
.	many	TRBV20-1	TRBJ2-3	CSATGLLTDTQYF	TGCAGTGCAACGGGACTCCTCACAGATACGCAGTATTTT
.	.	TRBV30	TRBJ2-5	CAWSVPRGNETQYF	TGTGCCTGGAGTGTACCTAGGGGGAACGAGACCCAGTACTTC
.	many	TRBV7-8	TRBJ2-7	CASSLPVRSAYEQYF	TGTGCCAGCAGCTTACCCGTCAGGTCGGCCTACGAGCAGTACTTC
TRBD1	.	TRBV29-1	TRBJ1-1	CSGGDRTNTEAFF	TGCAGCGGAGGGGACAGAACGAACACTGAAGCTTTCTTT
.	many	TRBV6-5	TRBJ2-2	CASSPGSGELFF	TGTGCCAGCAGCCCAGGTTCCGGGGAGCTGTTTTTT
TRBD2	.	TRBV5-3	TRBJ2-7	CASGLGSDSGSSSYEQYF	TGTGCCAGCGGCTTGGGGTCGGATAGCGGGAGTAGCTCCTACGAGCAGTACTTC
TRBD1	.	TRBV12-3/TRBV12-4	TRBJ1-1	CASRPTGTEAFF	TGTGCCAGCAGGCCGACAGGGACTGAAGCTTTCTTT
TRBD2	.	TRBV18	TRBJ2-2	CASYATAGGLTGELFF	TGTGCCAGCTACGCTACTGCGGGAGGTCTCACCGGGGAGCTGTTTTTT
.	many	TRBV6-1	TRBJ1-3	CASLSSGNTIYF	TGTGCCAGCCTATCGTCTGGAAACACCATATATTTT
TRBD1	few	TRBV6-1	TRBJ2-1	CASTQGADEQFF	TGTGCCAGCACCCAGGGGGCGGATGAGCAGTTCTTC
TRBD2	few	TRBV11-2	TRBJ2-5	CASSGFESGGAWEETQYF	TGTGCCAGCAGCGGTTTTGAGAGCGGGGGGGCCTGGGAGGAGACCCAGTACTTC
TRBD1	many	TRBV12-5	TRBJ2-3	CASGHDPGQSSTDTQYF	TGTGCTAGTGGACACGATCCGGGACAGAGTAGCACAGATACGCAGTATTTT
.	.	TRBV27	TRBJ2-7	CASSQSGGSEQYF	TGTGCCAGCAGTCAATCCGGGGGTTCCGAGCAGTACTTC
.	many	TRBV6-6	TRBJ1-1	CASGDRADVAFF	TGTGCCAGCGGCGACAGAGCTGATGTAGCTTTCTTT
.	.	TRBV6-1	TRBJ1-5	CASSESQDSNQPQHF	TGTGCCAGCAGTGAATCTCAGGATAGCAATCAGCCCCAGCATTTT
TRBD1	many	TRBV20-1	TRBJ2-3	CSARAPGTGTDTQYF	TGCAGTGCTAGAGCTCCCGGGACAGGCACAGATACGCAGTATTTT
.	.	TRBV12-3/TRBV12-4	TRBJ1-3	CASSFGPAGNTIYF	TGTGCCAGCAGTTTTGGCCCAGCTGGAAACACCATATATTTT
.	once	TRBV4-1	TRBJ2-3	CASSQYLSPDTQYF	TGCGCCAGCAGCCAATACCTTAGCCCAGATACGCAGTATTTT
TRBD2	few	TRBV7-2	TRBJ2-7	CASSLWLAGGEQYF	TGTGCCAGCAGCTTATGGCTAGCGGGAGGCGAGCAGTACTTC
.	.	TRBV6-1	TRBJ1-1	CASTLGGGGRNTEAFF	TGTGCCAGCACCCTAGGGGGGGGGGGGCGCAACACTGAAGCTTTCTTT
.	.	TRBV29-1	TRBJ1-2	CSVEDPQFYGHTF	TGCAGCGTTGAAGATCCTCAGTTCTATGGCCACACCTTC
TRBD2	few	TRBV5-4	TRBJ2-3	CASSSASGGTTDTQYF	TGTGCCAGCAGCTCAGCTAGCGGGGGTACCACAGATACGCAGTATTTT
TRBD1	.	TRBV4-3	TRBJ2-7	CASSPADRGYQGWLDEQYF	TGCGCCAGCAGCCCAGCGGACAGGGGATATCAGGGTTGGTTGGACGAGCAGTACTTC
.	.	TRBV4-1	TRBJ2-7	CASSPSQGTPYEQYF	TGCGCCAGCAGCCCCTCCCAGGGGACACCCTACGAGCAGTACTTC
TRBD1	many	TRBV4-2	TRBJ2-2	CASSYGTGPNTGELFF	TGTGCCAGCAGCTATGGGACAGGGCCGAACACCGGGGAGCTGTTTTTT
.	.	TRBV12-5	TRBJ2-1	CASGLAGFEQFF	TGTGCTAGTGGTTTGGCAGGGTTTGAGCAGTTCTTC
TRBD2	.	TRBV5-1	TRBJ2-1	CASNTGTSGIDEQFF	TGCGCCAGCAACACCGGGACTAGCGGCATCGATGAGCAGTTCTTC
.	many	TRBV5-6	TRBJ1-1	CASSPDSLWSTEAFF	TGTGCCAGCAGCCCTGACAGCCTGTGGAGCACTGAAGCTTTCTTT
.	few	TRBV6-5	TRBJ2-1	CASSYSRGASYNEQFF	TGTGCCAGCAGTTATTCACGGGGAGCTTCCTACAATGAGCAGTTCTTC
TRBD2	.	TRBV12-3/TRBV12-4	TRBJ2-5	CASSHYGREGETQYF	TGTGCCAGCAGCCACTACGGGAGGGAGGGGGAGACCCAGTACTTC
.	many	TRBV4-1	TRBJ2-7	CASSPSVSYEQYF	TGCGCCAGCAGCCCGAGTGTTTCCTACGAGCAGTACTTC
TRBD2	.	TRBV11-2	TRBJ2-3	CASSPAPAGAGDTQYF	TGTGCCAGCAGTCCTGCCCCCGCGGGAGCAGGAGATACGCAGTATTTT
TRBD2	few	TRBV27	TRBJ2-7	CASRGLAWEQYF	TGTGCCAGCAGAGGACTAGCCTGGGAGCAGTACTTC
.	many	TRBV9	TRBJ1-3	CASSVDAGSGNTIYF	TGTGCCAGCAGCGTAGATGCAGGCTCTGGAAACACCATATATTTT
TRBD1	many	TRBV29-1	TRBJ2-2	CSVLRGQGNGELFF	TGCAGCGTTCTAAGGGGACAGGGGAACGGGGAGCTGTTTTTT
.	many	TRBV7-9	TRBJ2-7	CASSGFGDAYYEQYF	TGTGCCAGCAGCGGATTCGGGGACGCTTACTACGAGCAGTACTTC
.	many	TRBV6-2/TRBV6-3	TRBJ2-5	CASSEELVRETQYF	TGTGCCAGCAGTGAGGAACTAGTTCGAGAGACCCAGTACTTC
.	few	TRBV3-1	TRBJ2-7	CASSQGWALYEQYF	TGTGCCAGCAGCCAAGGTTGGGCCCTCTACGAGCAGTACTTC
.	many	TRBV29-1	TRBJ1-1	CSALTPSFEAFF	TGCAGCGCATTGACTCCTAGCTTTGAAGCTTTCTTT
.	.	TRBV2	TRBJ2-7	CATRAGTPYEQYF	TGTGCCACAAGGGCGGGTACTCCCTACGAGCAGTACTTC
.	many	TRBV4-3	TRBJ1-3	CASSHADTNSGNTIYF	TGCGCCAGCAGCCATGCTGACACCAACTCTGGAAACACCATATATTTT
TRBD1	few	TRBV6-2/TRBV6-3	TRBJ2-1	CASRTQGAYNEQFF	TGTGCCAGCAGGACCCAGGGGGCCTACAATGAGCAGTTCTTC
TRBD1	few	TRBV4-3	TRBJ2-7	CASSQSTTGGGFYEQYF	TGCGCCAGCAGCCAAAGTACCACAGGGGGTGGCTTCTACGAGCAGTACTTC
.	.	TRBV27	TRBJ2-5	CASSLRGWETQYF	TGTGCCAGCAGTTTAAGGGGATGGGAGACCCAGTACTTC
.	many	TRBV12-3/TRBV12-4	TRBJ2-3	CASDSPTDTQYF	TGTGCCAGCGATTCCCCCACAGATACGCAGTATTTT
.	.	TRBV5-1	TRBJ2-7	CASSLVGVQDEQYF	TGCGCCAGCAGCTTGGTGGGAGTACAGGACGAGCAGTACTTC
TRBD1	few	TRBV11-2	TRBJ1-3	CASSSRTGGHSNTIYF	TGTGCCAGCAGCTCCCGGACAGGGGGTCACAGTAACACCATATATTTT
.	few	TRBV20-1	TRBJ2-4	CSALRQNKNIQYF	TGCAGTGCGCTACGACAAAACAAAAACATTCAGTACTTC
TRBD2	.	TRBV12-3/TRBV12-4	TRBJ2-2	CASSSHGGYNGKLFF	TGTGCCAGCAGTTCCCACGGGGGGTATAACGGGAAGCTGTTTTTT
.	few	TRBV7-9	TRBJ2-5	CASRLAGDETQYF	TGTGCCAGCAGGTTGGCAGGGGACGAGACCCAGTACTTC
TRBD2	many	TRBV4-1	TRBJ2-1	CASSQGEREWQFF	TGCGCCAGCAGCCAAGGAGAGCGGGAGTGGCAGTTCTTC
.	.	TRBV5-6	TRBJ1-5	CASSTAGQINQPQHF	TGTGCCAGCTCCACTGCCGGACAGATCAATCAGCCCCAGCATTTT
.	many	TRBV5-6	TRBJ2-3	CASSSGTLADTQYF	TGTGCCAGCAGCTCCGGGACACTTGCAGATACGCAGTATTTT